Each of the 2 T cell receptor beta chains below was sequenced from the same sample in a study of T cells in Graves' hyperthyroidism and ophthalmopathy. Researchers took RNA transcripts and amplified the TCR beta CDR3 regions from them. First-round RT-PCR of the TCR CDR3 relied on the HTBI primer set. TCRdb re-analysed the multiplex PCR reads in MiXCR, keeping a single row per CDR3 protein. The data hold fewer than 750,000 distinct CDR3 sequences, with about half observed a single time. The sample consisted of peripheral blood or thyroid tissue (not recorded which). These receptor sequences come from a woman aged 18-29 years with Graves' hyperthyroidism.

Regarding this clonotype: A read error may explain this, as a much larger clone is one base away. This chain links TRBV7-6 with TRBJ2-7, with D possibly being TRBD2 (5 bases). CDR3 length: 14 amino acids. Germline V lookup: CDR1 SGHVS, CDR2 FNYEAQ. The V gene lost 0 bases and the J gene lost 2 bases, with 8 bases spanning the gap. The CDR3 loop reads CASSLARGTYEQYF. In DNA, the CDR3 is TGTGCCAGCAGCTTAGCACGGGGTACCTACGAGCAGTACTTC.

This clonotype was detected only once. The chain links TRBV24-1 to TRBJ1-1; D is perhaps TRBD1 (5 bases). Germline V CDR1 and CDR2: KGHDR, SFDVKD. There are 12 residues in the CDR3. CDR3 coding DNA: TGTGCTAGACCAGGGCTGAACACTGAAGCTTTCTTT. It translates to CARPGLNTEAFF.